The 24 T cell receptor beta chains listed next were all sequenced from one sample in a study of neoadjuvant nivolumab and ipilimumab in lung cancer. Produced via immunoSEQ multiplex PCR; TCRdb's table is partial and in-frame only. The sample has about 4,000 clones, around three quarters seen once. The sequences come from peripheral blood, collected after neoadjuvant nivolumab, alone or with ipilimumab, at or shortly before surgery. These receptors all come from an adult with non-small cell lung cancer.

The chain couples TRBV7-8 to TRBJ2-7; D may be TRBD2 (5 bases). This CDR3 spans 14 amino acids. Trimming took off 2 bases at V and 6 bases at J, with 14 bases between the two ends. The germline gives CDR1 SGHVS, CDR2 FQNEAQ. The CDR3 reads CASSLWGAAGEQYF. The CDR3 region has the DNA TGTGCCAGCAGCTTATGGGGAGCTGCTGGCGAGCAGTACTTC. Supplemented by reference TRBV7-8 and TRBJ2-7, the full variable domain reads GAGVSQSPRYKVAKRGQDVALRCDPISGHVSLFWYQQALGQGPEFLTYFQNEAQLDKSGLPSDRFFAERPEGSVSTLKIQRTQQEDSAVYLCASSLWGAAGEQYFGPGTRLTVT.

V is TRBV7-2 and J is TRBJ2-6; D is possibly TRBD1 or TRBD2 (6 bases each). With 8 bases removed from V and 4 bases from J, the gap between germline ends came to 18 bases. Germline CDR1 reads SGHTA; CDR2 reads FQGNSA. This CDR3 has 16 amino acids. CDR3 DNA sequence: TGTGCCAGCCAAATAGGGGGAGGAGGCGGGGCCAACGTCCTGACTTTC. Amino acids: CASQIGGGGGANVLTF.

The rearrangement uses TRBV21-1 and TRBJ2-7; TRBD1 is taken as the D call from the table, unchecked against the DNA. TRBV21-1 is tagged as a pseudogene. This CDR3 has 16 residues. The CDR3 protein is CASSNCRPTASYEQYF. The CDR3 nucleotides are TGTGCCAGCAGCAATTGTCGCCCGACAGCCTCCTACGAGCAGTACTTC.

This clone occurred once. This chain links TRBV19 with TRBJ1-2; D not certain. V was shortened by 3 bases and J by 4 bases, with 12 bases between the two germline ends. The CDR3 consists of 14 residues. Germline V gene lookup returns CDR1 LNHDA and CDR2 SQIVND (reference sequence). The CDR3 DNA follows: TGTGCCAGTAGTATTAGCTACTGGCTCTATGGCTACACCTTC. This codes for CASSISYWLYGYTF.

This clone was seen a few times. The chain uses TRBV6-1 and TRBJ1-1; D is unclear. Between the trimmed V and J ends, which lost 2 bases and 0 bases, there was a span of 13 bases. The CDR3 has 16 residues. Germline assignment: CDR1 MNHNS and CDR2 SASEGT. As DNA, the CDR3 is TGTGCCAGCAGTGAAAGACCAGCGAGAGTGAACACTGAAGCTTTCTTT. It is translated as CASSERPARVNTEAFF.

The CDR3, as DNA: TGCGCCAGCAGCTTGGAAGCGGAGGGGGGCGAGCAGTACTTC. This encodes CASSLEAEGGEQYF. The V gene is TRBV5-1, the J gene TRBJ2-7; D might be TRBD1 or TRBD2, each matching 6 bases. The CDR3 has 14 residues. CDR1 and CDR2 from the germline V gene are SGHRS and YFSETQ. The germline V and J ends were trimmed by 0 bases and 6 bases, with 13 bases remaining between them.

V gene TRBV5-1 combines with J gene TRBJ1-3; the match to TRBD1 covers 8 bases. CDR1 is SGHRS and CDR2 is YFSETQ in the germline V gene. This CDR3 contains 16 residues. The V gene end was trimmed by 4 bases and the J gene end by 0 bases; junction bases not matched to a gene: 6. The CDR3 sequence is CASSPRGQDSGNTIYF. CDR3 nucleotides: TGCGCCAGCAGCCCGAGGGGACAGGACTCTGGAAACACCATATATTTT.

This clone was seen a handful of times. This sequence joins TRBV25-1 and TRBJ2-7; the D gene is possibly TRBD1 (6 bases). The V end lost 1 base, the J end lost 1 base, and 11 bases lay between the germline ends. In germline, CDR1 is MGHDK, CDR2 SYGVNS. CDR3 size: 15 residues. The DNA of the CDR3 is TGTGCCAGCAGTGAATGGAAGGACAGATCCTACGAGCAGTACTTC. Residues: CASSEWKDRSYEQYF.

This clone was detected a few times. The V and J genes are TRBV12-5 and TRBJ2-3; 7 bases map to TRBD2. Per the germline V gene, CDR1 is LGHNT and CDR2 is FRNRAP. CDR3 length: 14 residues. V shed 3 bases and J 0 bases; nucleotides not matched to a gene: 0. The CDR3 coding sequence is TGTGCTAGTGGTTTCGGGAGGAGCACAGATACGCAGTATTTT. Amino acid sequence: CASGFGRSTDTQYF.

The chain couples TRBV5-6 to TRBJ1-5; no clear D. Germline assignment: CDR1 SGHDT and CDR2 YYEEEE. Between the trimmed V and J ends, which lost 4 bases and 5 bases, there was a span of 10 bases. The CDR3 sequence is 13 residues long. The CDR3: CASSQGPDQPQHF. The CDR3 bases are TGTGCCAGCAGCCAAGGTCCTGATCAGCCCCAGCATTTT.

The chain's CDR3 is CASSQDEAGWNYGYTF. The CDR3 DNA sequence: TGCGCCAGCAGCCAAGATGAGGCAGGATGGAACTATGGCTACACCTTC. The gene calls are TRBV4-3 and TRBJ1-2, with D unresolved. The V gene's germline CDR1 is LGHNA and CDR2 YSLEER. The V end was cut by 0 bases, the J end by 2 bases, with 13 bases between. The CDR3 length is 16 residues.

This clone occurred a few times. The chain combines TRBV10-3 with TRBJ1-4, with a possible D match to TRBD1 (5 bases). The CDR3 loop spans 13 amino acids. Trimming left V 4 bases short and J 8 bases short, with 11 bases between. Germline V gives CDR1 ENHRY, CDR2 SYGVKD. The CDR3: CAISGGSGEKLFF. The CDR3 DNA reads TGTGCCATCAGTGGGGGGAGTGGGGAAAAACTGTTTTTT.

CDR3 coding DNA: TGTGCCAGTTCTAGCGGATACTCCTACGAGCAGTACTTC. Translating it yields CASSSGYSYEQYF. J is TRBJ2-7 and V is TRBV18; TRBD2 matches at 7 bases. In germline, CDR1 is KGHSH, CDR2 LQKENI. V shed 9 bases, J shed 0 bases, and the junction held 5 bases outside the gene matches. The CDR3 covers 13 residues. Complete variable domain (other parts from reference TRBV18 and TRBJ2-7): NAGVMQNPRHLVRRRGQEARLRCSPMKGHSHVYWYRQLPEEGLKFMVYLQKENIIDESGMPKERFSAEFPKEGPSILRIQQVVRGDSAAYFCASSSGYSYEQYFGPGTRLTVT.

V and J are TRBV27 and TRBJ1-5; 7 bases align to TRBD1. CDR3 length: 16 amino acids. The germline CDR1 and CDR2 sequences are MNHEY and SMNVEV (reference sequence). Trimming at V came to 6 bases and at J to 0 bases, leaving 8 bases not matched to a gene. CDR3 sequence reads: CASRVWGDSSNQPQHF. The CDR3 DNA sequence: TGTGCCAGCAGAGTTTGGGGGGACAGTAGCAATCAGCCCCAGCATTTT.

The gene calls are TRBV28 and TRBJ2-5; TRBD1 matches 10 bases. J gave up 5 bases and V 2 bases, and 2 bases lay outside the gene matches. The CDR3 spans 14 residues. The germline V gene has CDR1 MDHEN and CDR2 SYDVKM. CDR3 bases: TGTGCCAGCAGTTTAGACAGGGGGCTCGAGACCCAGTACTTC. Protein: CASSLDRGLETQYF.

The chain is built from TRBV5-1 and TRBJ1-5; the match to TRBD1 covers 7 bases. The ends lost 4 bases at V and 5 bases at J; junction bases unmatched: 9. This CDR3 is 15 amino acids long. Germline V gene data show CDR1 as SGHRS and CDR2 as YFSETQ. For the CDR3, the DNA is TGCGCCAGCAGCCCGGGGGGCAGGGGGGATCAGCCCCAGCATTTT. Its protein is CASSPGGRGDQPQHF.

V is TRBV5-6 and J is TRBJ2-1; 8 nucleotides match TRBD1. Unmatched junction bases numbered 8, after V lost 4 bases and J lost 8 bases. Per the germline V gene, CDR1 is SGHDT and CDR2 is YYEEEE. The CDR3 loop spans 14 amino acids. The CDR3 DNA reads as TGTGCCAGCAGCGCTGGACAGGGTGCTCATGAGCAGTTCTTC. Its translation: CASSAGQGAHEQFF.

The genes are TRBV12-1 and TRBJ2-7; TRBD1, the table's D call, lacks a check against the DNA. TRBV12-1 is noted as a pseudogene. The CDR3 is 18 amino acids. The CDR3 loop is CASSPPGQAAYSSYEQYF. The DNA for the CDR3 is TGTGCCAGCAGCCCACCCGGACAGGCGGCATACTCCTCCTACGAGCAGTACTTC.

V gene TRBV11-2 combines with J gene TRBJ1-3, with 7 bases lining up with TRBD1. V shed 4 bases and J 4 bases; nucleotides not matched to a gene: 13. This CDR3 has 17 residues. The germline CDR1 and CDR2 sequences are SGHAT and FQNNGV. The CDR3 coding sequence is TGTGCCAGCAGCTCATACAGGGGTATAGTATCCGGAAACACCATATATTTT. Protein product: CASSSYRGIVSGNTIYF.

The DNA of the CDR3 is TGTGCCTGGAACCTCCGGGACAGGCCATACAATGAGCAGTTCTTC. Its translation: CAWNLRDRPYNEQFF. The rearrangement joins TRBV30 to TRBJ2-1; TRBD1 matches 8 bases. The CDR3 extends over 15 amino acids. CDR1 GTSNPN and CDR2 SVGIG come from the germline V gene (reference sequence). V shed 4 bases, J shed 4 bases, and the junction held 9 bases outside the gene matches.

V gene TRBV5-4 combines with J gene TRBJ2-7, with 8 bases that match TRBD1. Germline V gene data show CDR1 as SGHNT and CDR2 as YYREEE (reference sequence). V lost 3 bases and J lost 3; bases outside the gene matches: 8. The CDR3 sequence is 15 residues long. The CDR3 coding sequence is TGTGCCAGCAGCTCTAGCAAGGGACAGGACTACGAGCAGTACTTC. It specifies CASSSSKGQDYEQYF.

This chain uses TRBV9 with TRBJ2-5, with D maybe TRBD2 (6 bases). Trimming took off 0 bases at V and 7 bases at J, with 10 bases between the two ends. This CDR3 comprises 13 residues. Germline CDR1 SGDLS, CDR2 YYNGEE. CDR3 sequence: CASSVEEGGTQYF. The CDR3 nucleotides read TGTGCCAGCAGCGTAGAGGAGGGAGGGACCCAGTACTTC.

The chain carries TRBV10-3 and TRBJ2-3; D remains ambiguous. V was cut by 8 bases and J by 6 bases, with 6 bases left in between. CDR1 is ENHRY, CDR2 SYGVKD, per germline. The CDR3 runs 10 residues. The CDR3 protein is CAIPCDTQYF. The CDR3 DNA reads TGTGCCATCCCTTGCGATACGCAGTATTTT.

The chain is built from TRBV7-8 and TRBJ2-3; D is perhaps TRBD2 (6 bases). V dropped 8 bases and J dropped 4 bases, with 13 bases sitting between them. This CDR3 contains 13 residues. The germline gives CDR1 SGHVS, CDR2 FQNEAQ. CDR3 bases: TGTGCCAGCGGTATGACTAGTCCAGATACGCAGTATTTT. Its protein is CASGMTSPDTQYF. Supplemented by reference TRBV7-8 and TRBJ2-3, the full variable domain reads GAGVSQSPRYKVAKRGQDVALRCDPISGHVSLFWYQQALGQGPEFLTYFQNEAQLDKSGLPSDRFFAERPEGSVSTLKIQRTQQEDSAVYLCASGMTSPDTQYFGPGTRLTVL.